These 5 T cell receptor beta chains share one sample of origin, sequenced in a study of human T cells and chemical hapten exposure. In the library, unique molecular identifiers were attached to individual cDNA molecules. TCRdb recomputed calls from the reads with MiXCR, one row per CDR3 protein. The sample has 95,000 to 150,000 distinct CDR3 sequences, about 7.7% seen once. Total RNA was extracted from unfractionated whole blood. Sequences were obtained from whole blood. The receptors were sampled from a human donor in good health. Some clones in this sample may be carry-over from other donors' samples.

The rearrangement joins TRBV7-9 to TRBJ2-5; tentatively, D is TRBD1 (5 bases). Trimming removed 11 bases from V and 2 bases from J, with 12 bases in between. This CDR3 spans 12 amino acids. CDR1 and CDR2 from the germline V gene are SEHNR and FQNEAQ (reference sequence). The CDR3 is CAAGWGQETQYF. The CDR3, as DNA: TGTGCCGCAGGGTGGGGACAAGAGACCCAGTACTTC.

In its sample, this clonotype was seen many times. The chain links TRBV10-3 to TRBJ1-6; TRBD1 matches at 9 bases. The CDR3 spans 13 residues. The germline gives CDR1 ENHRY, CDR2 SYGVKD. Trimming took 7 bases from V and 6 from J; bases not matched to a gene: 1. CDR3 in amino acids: CAITDRGNSPLHF. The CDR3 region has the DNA TGTGCCATCACGGACAGGGGTAATTCACCCCTCCACTTT.

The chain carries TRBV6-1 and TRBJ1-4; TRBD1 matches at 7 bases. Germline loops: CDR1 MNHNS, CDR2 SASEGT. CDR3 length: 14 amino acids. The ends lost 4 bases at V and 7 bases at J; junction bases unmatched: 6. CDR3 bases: TGTGCCAGCAGTGGACAGGGAGAGACTGAAAAACTGTTTTTT. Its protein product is CASSGQGETEKLFF.

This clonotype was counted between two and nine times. As DNA, the CDR3 is TGTGCCAGCAGCCAACAGGGGTTGGACACTGAAGCTTTCTTT. Residues: CASSQQGLDTEAFF. The V gene is TRBV12-3 or TRBV12-4, the J gene TRBJ1-1; 7 bases map to TRBD1. J was trimmed by 3 bases and V by 6 bases; bases with no gene match: 7. The CDR3 runs to 14 residues.

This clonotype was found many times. The CDR3 spells CSARIGTEAFF. The CDR3, as DNA: TGCAGTGCTAGAATAGGGACTGAAGCTTTCTTT. V usage is TRBV20-1 and J usage is TRBJ1-1, with D unresolved. V was clipped by 2 bases and J by 5 bases, with 6 bases between them. The CDR3 spans 11 residues. CDR1 DFQATT and CDR2 SNEGSKA come from the germline V gene (reference sequence).